This T cell receptor beta chain derives from a study of post-analysis software for immune sequencing data. V shed 6 bases and J 2 bases; nucleotides not matched to a gene: 10. This CDR3 contains 17 residues. Germline V lookup: CDR1 MGHRA, CDR2 YSYEKL. cDNA libraries of TCR beta carried unique molecular identifiers. Each CDR3 protein gets one entry after TCRdb re-called the PCR reads with MiXCR. The sample shows around 150,000 distinct CDR3 sequences, 35% to 40% of them seen only once. This clonotype occurred a few times. Sequences were derived from blood, sampled after autologous hematopoietic stem cell transplantation. This sequence was found in a girl aged 5 to 17 with multiple sclerosis. The chain combines TRBV4-1 with TRBJ2-7; 13 positions agree with TRBD2. DNA for the CDR3: TGCGCCAGCAGAAGAGTACTAGCGGGAGGGCCAACCTACGAGCAGTACTTC. This encodes CASRRVLAGGPTYEQYF.